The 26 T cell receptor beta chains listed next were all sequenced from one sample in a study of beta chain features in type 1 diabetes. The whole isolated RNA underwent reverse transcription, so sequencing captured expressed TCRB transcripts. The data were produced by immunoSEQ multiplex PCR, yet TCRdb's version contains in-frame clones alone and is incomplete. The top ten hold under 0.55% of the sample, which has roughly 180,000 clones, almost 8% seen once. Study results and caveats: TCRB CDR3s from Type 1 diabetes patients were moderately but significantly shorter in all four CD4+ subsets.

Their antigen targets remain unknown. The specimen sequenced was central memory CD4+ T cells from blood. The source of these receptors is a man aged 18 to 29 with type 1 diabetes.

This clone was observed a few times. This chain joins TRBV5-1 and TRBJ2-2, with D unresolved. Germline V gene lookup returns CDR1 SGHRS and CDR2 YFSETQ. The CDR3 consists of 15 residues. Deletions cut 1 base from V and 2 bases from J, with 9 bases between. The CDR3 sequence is CASSLWQVNTGELFF. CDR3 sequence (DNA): TGCGCCAGCAGCTTGTGGCAAGTAAACACCGGGGAGCTGTTTTTT. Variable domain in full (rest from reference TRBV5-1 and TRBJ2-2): KAGVTQTPRYLIKTRGQQVTLSCSPISGHRSVSWYQQTPGQGLQFLFEYFSETQRNKGNFPGRFSGRQFSNSRSEMNVSTLELGDSALYLCASSLWQVNTGELFFGEGSRLTVL.

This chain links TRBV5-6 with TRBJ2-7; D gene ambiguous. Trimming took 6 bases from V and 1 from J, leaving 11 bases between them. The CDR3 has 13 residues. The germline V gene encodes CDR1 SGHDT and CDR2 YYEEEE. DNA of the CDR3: TGTGCCAGCATGATACAGCCGTCCTACGAGCAGTACTTC. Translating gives CASMIQPSYEQYF.

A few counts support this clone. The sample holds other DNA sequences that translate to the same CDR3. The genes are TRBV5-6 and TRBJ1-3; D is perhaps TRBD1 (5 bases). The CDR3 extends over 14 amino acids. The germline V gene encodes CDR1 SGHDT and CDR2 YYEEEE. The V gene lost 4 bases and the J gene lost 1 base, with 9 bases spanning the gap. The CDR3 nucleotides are TGTGCCAGCAGCCGTCAGGGATCTGGAAACACCATATATTTT. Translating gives CASSRQGSGNTIYF.

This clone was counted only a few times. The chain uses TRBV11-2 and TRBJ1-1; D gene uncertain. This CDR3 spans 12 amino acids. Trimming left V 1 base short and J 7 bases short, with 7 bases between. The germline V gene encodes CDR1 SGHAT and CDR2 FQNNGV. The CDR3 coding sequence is TGTGCCAGCAGCTTAGCTCGGGGTGAAGCTTTCTTT. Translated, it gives CASSLARGEAFF.

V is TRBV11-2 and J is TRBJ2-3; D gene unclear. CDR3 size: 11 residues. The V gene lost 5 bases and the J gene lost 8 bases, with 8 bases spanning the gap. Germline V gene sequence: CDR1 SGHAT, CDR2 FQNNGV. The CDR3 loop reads CASSPEITQYF. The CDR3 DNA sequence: TGTGCCAGCAGCCCGGAGATTACGCAGTATTTT.

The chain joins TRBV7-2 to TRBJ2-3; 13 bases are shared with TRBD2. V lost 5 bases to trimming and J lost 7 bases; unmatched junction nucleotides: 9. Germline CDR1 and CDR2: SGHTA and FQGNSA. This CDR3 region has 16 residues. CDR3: CASSREGTSGDYTQYF. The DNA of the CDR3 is TGTGCCAGCAGCCGGGAGGGGACTAGCGGGGACTATACGCAGTATTTT.

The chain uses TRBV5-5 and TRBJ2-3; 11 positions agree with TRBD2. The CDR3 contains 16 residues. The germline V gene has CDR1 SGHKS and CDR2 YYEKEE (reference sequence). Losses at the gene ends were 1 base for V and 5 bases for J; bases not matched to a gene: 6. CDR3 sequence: CASSLIASGGRDTQYF. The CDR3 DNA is TGTGCCAGCAGCTTGATAGCTAGCGGGGGGAGAGATACGCAGTATTTT. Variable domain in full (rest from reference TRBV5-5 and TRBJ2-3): DAGVTQSPTHLIKTRGQQVTLRCSPISGHKSVSWYQQVLGQGPQFIFQYYEKEERGRGNFPDRFSARQFPNYSSELNVNALLLGDSALYLCASSLIASGGRDTQYFGPGTRLTVL.

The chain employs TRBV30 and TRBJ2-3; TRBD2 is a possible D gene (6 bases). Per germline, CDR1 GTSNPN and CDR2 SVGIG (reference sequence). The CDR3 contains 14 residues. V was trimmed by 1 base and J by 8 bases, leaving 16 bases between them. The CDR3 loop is CAWSDPGLIFTQYF. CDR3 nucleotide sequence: TGTGCCTGGAGTGACCCGGGACTTATTTTTACGCAGTATTTT.

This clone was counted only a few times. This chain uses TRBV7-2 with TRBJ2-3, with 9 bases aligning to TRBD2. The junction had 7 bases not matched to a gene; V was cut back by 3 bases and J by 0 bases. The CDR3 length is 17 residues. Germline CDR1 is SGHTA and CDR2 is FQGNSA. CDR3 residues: CASSLASGAPSTDTQYF. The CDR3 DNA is TGTGCCAGCAGCTTGGCTAGCGGGGCCCCTAGCACAGATACGCAGTATTTT.

The CDR3 sequence is CASSGGGQWSGNTIYF. DNA for the CDR3: TGTGCCAGCAGCGGTGGGGGACAGTGGTCTGGAAACACCATATATTTT. The chain joins TRBV9 to TRBJ1-3, with 7 bases fitting TRBD1. The V gene end was trimmed by 3 bases and the J gene end by 1 base; junction bases not matched to a gene: 7. This CDR3 comprises 16 residues. Germline-derived CDR1 and CDR2 are SGDLS and YYNGEE.

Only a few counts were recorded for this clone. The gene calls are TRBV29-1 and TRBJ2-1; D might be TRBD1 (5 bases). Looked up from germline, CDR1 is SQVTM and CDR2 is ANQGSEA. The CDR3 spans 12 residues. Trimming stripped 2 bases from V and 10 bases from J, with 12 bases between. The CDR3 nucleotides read TGCAGCGTTGAACCGGCGACAGTGGAGCAGTTCTTC. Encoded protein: CSVEPATVEQFF.

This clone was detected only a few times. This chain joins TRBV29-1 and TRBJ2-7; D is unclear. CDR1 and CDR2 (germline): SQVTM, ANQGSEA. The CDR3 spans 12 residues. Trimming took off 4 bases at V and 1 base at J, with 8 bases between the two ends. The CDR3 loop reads CSVVGNSYEQYF. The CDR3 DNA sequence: TGCAGCGTTGTCGGTAATTCCTACGAGCAGTACTTC.

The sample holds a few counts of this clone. As DNA, the CDR3 is TGTGCCAGCAGTAGGACTAGCGGGAGGCCGCGAAACATTCAGTACTTC. Translating it yields CASSRTSGRPRNIQYF. This sequence joins TRBV7-9 and TRBJ2-4; 14 nucleotides align to TRBD2. Trimming at V came to 6 bases and at J to 6 bases, leaving 7 bases not matched to a gene. This CDR3 is 16 amino acids long. In germline, CDR1 is SEHNR, CDR2 FQNEAQ (reference sequence).

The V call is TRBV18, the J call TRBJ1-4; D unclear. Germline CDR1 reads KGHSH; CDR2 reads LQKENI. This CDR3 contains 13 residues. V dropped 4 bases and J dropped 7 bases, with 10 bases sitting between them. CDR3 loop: CASSLTSSEKLFF. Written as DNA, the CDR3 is TGTGCCAGCTCACTTACCAGTTCTGAAAAACTGTTTTTT.

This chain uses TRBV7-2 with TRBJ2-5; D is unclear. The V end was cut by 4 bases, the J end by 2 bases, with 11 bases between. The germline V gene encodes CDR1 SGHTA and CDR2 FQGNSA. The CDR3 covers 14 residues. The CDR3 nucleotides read TGTGCCAGCAGCTATAACGGTGCTCAAGAGACCCAGTACTTC. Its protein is CASSYNGAQETQYF.

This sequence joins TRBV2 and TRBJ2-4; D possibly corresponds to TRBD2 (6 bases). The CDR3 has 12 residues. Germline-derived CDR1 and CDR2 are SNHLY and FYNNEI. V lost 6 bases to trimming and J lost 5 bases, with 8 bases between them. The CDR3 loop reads CASSVAENIQYF. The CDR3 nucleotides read TGTGCCAGCAGCGTAGCGGAAAACATTCAGTACTTC.

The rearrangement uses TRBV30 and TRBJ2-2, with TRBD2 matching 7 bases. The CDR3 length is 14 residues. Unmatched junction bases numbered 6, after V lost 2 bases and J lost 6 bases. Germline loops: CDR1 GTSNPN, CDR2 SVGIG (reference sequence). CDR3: CAWSLGLVAGELFF. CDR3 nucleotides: TGTGCCTGGAGTCTTGGACTAGTGGCCGGGGAGCTGTTTTTT.

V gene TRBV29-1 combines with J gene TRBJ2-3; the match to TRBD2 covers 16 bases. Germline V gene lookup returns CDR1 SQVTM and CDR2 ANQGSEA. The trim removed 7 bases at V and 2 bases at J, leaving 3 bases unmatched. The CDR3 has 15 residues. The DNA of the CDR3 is TGCAGCGCCGGGACTAGCGGGAGGGTCACAGATACGCAGTATTTT. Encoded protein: CSAGTSGRVTDTQYF.

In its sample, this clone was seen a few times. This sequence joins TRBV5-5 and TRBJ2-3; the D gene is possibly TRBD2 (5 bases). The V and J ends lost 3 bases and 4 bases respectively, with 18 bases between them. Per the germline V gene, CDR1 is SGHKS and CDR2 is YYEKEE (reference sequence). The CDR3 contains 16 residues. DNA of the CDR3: TGTGCCAGCAGCTCTCGGCCGGGAACTCAGCCAGATACGCAGTATTTT. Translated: CASSSRPGTQPDTQYF.

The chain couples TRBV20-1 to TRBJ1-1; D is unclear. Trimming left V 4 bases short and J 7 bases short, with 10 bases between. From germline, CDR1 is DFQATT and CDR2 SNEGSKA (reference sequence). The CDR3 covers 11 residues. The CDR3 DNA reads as TGCAGTGCTATAGAAGCCGTTGAAGCTTTCTTT. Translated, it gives CSAIEAVEAFF.

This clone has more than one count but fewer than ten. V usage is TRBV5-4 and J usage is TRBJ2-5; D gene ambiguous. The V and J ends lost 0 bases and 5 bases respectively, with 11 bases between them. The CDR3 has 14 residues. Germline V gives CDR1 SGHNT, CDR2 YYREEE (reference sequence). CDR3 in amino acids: CASSLDPYGETQYF. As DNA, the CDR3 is TGTGCCAGCAGCTTGGATCCATACGGGGAGACCCAGTACTTC.

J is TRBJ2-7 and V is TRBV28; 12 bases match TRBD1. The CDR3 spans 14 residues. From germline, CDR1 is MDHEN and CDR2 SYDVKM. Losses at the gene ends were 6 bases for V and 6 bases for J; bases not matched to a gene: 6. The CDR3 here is CASSPGTGGPEQYF. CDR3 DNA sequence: TGTGCCAGCAGCCCCGGGACAGGGGGCCCCGAGCAGTACTTC.

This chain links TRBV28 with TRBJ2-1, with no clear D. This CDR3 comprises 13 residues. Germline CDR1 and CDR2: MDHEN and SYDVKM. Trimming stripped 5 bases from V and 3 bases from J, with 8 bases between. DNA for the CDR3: TGTGCCAGCAGTCGCGCCAACTACAATGAGCAGTTCTTC. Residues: CASSRANYNEQFF.

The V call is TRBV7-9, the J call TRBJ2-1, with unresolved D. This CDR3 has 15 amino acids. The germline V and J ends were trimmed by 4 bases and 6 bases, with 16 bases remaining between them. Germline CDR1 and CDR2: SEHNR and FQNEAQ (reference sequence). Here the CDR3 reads CASSYRLGGFNEQFF. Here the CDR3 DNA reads TGTGCCAGCAGCTATCGACTCGGTGGGTTCAATGAGCAGTTCTTC.

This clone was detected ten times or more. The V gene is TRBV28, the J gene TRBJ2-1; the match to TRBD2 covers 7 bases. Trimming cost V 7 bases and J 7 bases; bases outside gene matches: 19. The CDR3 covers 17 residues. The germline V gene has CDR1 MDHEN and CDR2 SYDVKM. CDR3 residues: CASTIYSGLAATNEQFF. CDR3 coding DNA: TGTGCCAGCACTATTTACAGTGGGCTAGCGGCTACTAATGAGCAGTTCTTC.

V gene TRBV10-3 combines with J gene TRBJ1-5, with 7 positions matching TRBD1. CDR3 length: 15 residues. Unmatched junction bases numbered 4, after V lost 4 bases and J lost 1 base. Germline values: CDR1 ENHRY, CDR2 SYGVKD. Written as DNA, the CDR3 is TGTGCCATCAGTGGCGACAGGGCGAGCAATCAGCCCCAGCATTTT. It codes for CAISGDRASNQPQHF.